These T cell receptor beta chains were read from a single sample in a study of blood T cell repertoires in COVID-19. TCRdb's copy holds only in-frame clones and misses some; the assay was immunoSEQ multiplex PCR. The data show around 170,000 clones, 84% seen once. Sequenced input: PBMCs or T cells enriched from blood (not recorded which). The receptors were gathered from a woman in her forties or fifties who had recovered from COVID-19. The conserved cysteine and the conserved F or W are not part of the CDR3 here. The listing skips clone size in some rows; elsewhere it reads once, few, many or a size class.

.	TRBV18	TRBJ2-3	ASSPTARRGSTDTQY
.	TRBV7-2	TRBJ2-7	ASSSSGTSSSLPHEQY
many	TRBV7-9	TRBJ2-3	ASSLVWTGSTDTQY
.	TRBV6-1	TRBJ1-5	ASSERRDSYSNQPQH
.	TRBV1	TRBJ2-1	TSSQASGARGDEQF
.	TRBV6-5	TRBJ1-4	ASSYGTGAEKLF
.	TRBV6-2/TRBV6-3	TRBJ2-7	ASSSGFVREQY
.	TRBV19	TRBJ1-5	ASSWTDNQPQH
.	TRBV9	TRBJ1-1	ASSGQANTEAF
.	TRBV9	TRBJ2-7	ASSGGQGFPYEQY
once	TRBV6-2/TRBV6-3	TRBJ2-7	ASSSLPFEAEQY
.	TRBV10-3	TRBJ2-3	AISILAGGTDTQY
few	TRBV4-2	TRBJ2-5	ASSQGTQGGQETQY
.	TRBV18	TRBJ1-5	ASSTNNQPQH
few	TRBV6-2/TRBV6-3	TRBJ2-7	ASSQDMTEKNSYEQY
.	TRBV19	TRBJ1-2	ASSTLDSYGYT
.	TRBV5-8	TRBJ2-2	ASSPRDRVNTGELF
.	TRBV7-9	TRBJ2-7	ASSSLQGLHEQY
.	TRBV11-3	TRBJ1-2	ASSPTGQGAYGYT
.	TRBV7-9	TRBJ1-4	ASRETTNEKLF
.	TRBV4-1	TRBJ2-7	ASSQRGGTPLYEQY
.	TRBV3-1/TRBV3-2	TRBJ2-1	ASSQDAGYEQF
.	TRBV11-1	TRBJ1-3	ASSWGTVDGNTIY
.	TRBV9	TRBJ2-7	ASSPPREQY
.	TRBV20-1	TRBJ2-3	SASRSTDTQY
.	TRBV9	TRBJ1-1	ASSVGRPGGDTEAF
.	TRBV7-8	TRBJ2-1	ASSLVRAGDFEF
.	TRBV2	TRBJ1-5	ASSFRVPQPQH
.	TRBV3-1/TRBV3-2	TRBJ1-3	ASSQVGGENTIY
.	TRBV19	TRBJ2-1	ASSTGLAGSDEQF
.	TRBV5-1	TRBJ2-1	ASTLRTGYNEQF
.	TRBV2	TRBJ1-5	ASSEFSNQPQH
.	TRBV24-1	TRBJ1-5	ATSDHSNQPQH
.	TRBV4-2	TRBJ2-1	ASSLLLADSYNEQF
.	TRBV4-3	TRBJ2-3	ASSQDRAGTQY
.	TRBV5-1	TRBJ2-7	ASSFTGTYEQY
.	TRBV7-9	TRBJ1-2	ASTLKGGGYT
.	TRBV5-1	TRBJ2-2	ASSLFTGGASGELF
.	TRBV11-1	TRBJ2-7	ASSPRQGHEQY
.	TRBV6-5	TRBJ1-4	ASSPRGYNEKLF